This T cell receptor (beta chain) was sequenced during a study of blood T cell repertoires in COVID-19. About the research overall: The origin of the acute and convalescent COVID-19 samples was the United States, Italy and Spain.

The repertoire was sequenced with immunoSEQ multiplex PCR; TCRdb's copy has only in-frame clones and lacks some. The table lists almost 250,000 clones, approximately 90% of them singletons. This clone was seen more than once but under ten times. This CDR3 is 12 amino acids long. Deletions cut 2 bases from V and 2 bases from J, with 6 bases between. Per the germline V gene, CDR1 is GTSNPN and CDR2 is SVGIG (reference sequence). The TCR was taken from a woman aged 25 to 39 who had recovered from COVID-19. The sample consisted of PBMCs or T cells enriched from blood (not recorded which). V and J are TRBV30 and TRBJ1-2; tentatively, D is TRBD1 (5 bases). The CDR3 region is CAWSPGNYGYTF. The CDR3, as DNA: TGTGCCTGGAGTCCAGGGAACTATGGCTACACCTTC.